Each of the 2 T cell receptor beta chains below was sequenced from the same sample in a study of response to subunit inactivated influenza vaccine. MiXCR was run by TCRdb on the RT-PCR reads, yielding one entry per CDR3 protein. This table has about 540,000 distinct CDR3 sequences, roughly 23% appearing once. The same data also contributed to another study, on T cells expressing NK-cell markers. That report notes: It was by 5'RACE template switching with UMIs that TCR beta cDNA was made.

Sequences were derived from CD4+ T cells sorted from PBMCs, sampled 12 days after vaccination. Receptors originate from a man between 50 and 59 years old who received an inactivated influenza vaccine.

V and J are TRBV7-2 and TRBJ1-1, with 9 bases aligning to TRBD1. Germline CDR1 reads SGHTA; CDR2 reads FQGNSA. This CDR3 comprises 15 residues. Germline trimming cut 5 bases from V and 4 bases from J; bases unmatched to any gene: 8. CDR3 sequence (DNA): TGTGCCAGCAGCCCCGGGACAGGGTCGGGCACTGAAGCTTTCTTT. As protein: CASSPGTGSGTEAFF.

This clonotype was seen only a few times. The chain employs TRBV20-1 and TRBJ2-5; the match to TRBD2 covers 10 bases. Looked up from germline, CDR1 is DFQATT and CDR2 is SNEGSKA (reference sequence). The CDR3 contains 13 residues. Losses at the gene ends were 6 bases for V and 5 bases for J; bases not matched to a gene: 6. CDR3 residues: CSATTSGAETQYF. In DNA form, the CDR3 reads TGCAGTGCCACAACTAGCGGGGCCGAGACCCAGTACTTC.